The text below deals with one T cell receptor (beta chain). The antigen remains unidentified. The germline gives CDR1 SGHAT, CDR2 FQNNGV. V dropped 3 bases and J dropped 4 bases, with 7 bases sitting between them. This CDR3 contains 14 residues. Amplification used 60 Vbeta primers and 13 Jbeta primers. The protocol was immunoSEQ multiplex PCR, while the TCRdb copy is restricted to in-frame clones and leaves out a portion. The sample records 120,000 or so clones, approximately 80% being singletons. The data stem from a study of cytomegalovirus exposure and HLA in healthy donors. Study-level findings and limits: When the data were analyzed later, several of the most significant clusters appeared to be linked to common viral pathogens. Several V segments, TRBV6-2 and TRBV6-3 among them, could not be told apart and were dropped. Analysis performed later showed TCR beta chains linked to HLA being more clonally expanded than equally common others.

V is TRBV11-2 and J is TRBJ2-6, with no clear D. This receptor was identified in a man between 18 and 29 years old in good health and CMV-seronegative. Sequences were obtained from PBMCs. The CDR3 nucleotides read TGTGCCAGCAGCTTGGATAGCGGGGCCAACGTCCTGACTTTC. Protein product: CASSLDSGANVLTF.